This T cell receptor beta chain was observed in a study of T cell responses to AZD1222 COVID-19 vaccine. Study findings and constraints: Repertoire sampling was restricted to post-peak T cell response timepoints. Donors were mostly white British, more females; clonal diversity possibly underestimated. Spike-specific TCR breadth and depth were elevated following two AZD1222 doses. Across spike, vaccine-associated CD4 TCRs were found, dominant at 160-218 and 743-854.

With regard to this clone: Its antigen is still unknown.

Using immunoSEQ multiplex PCR, the repertoire was profiled, and TCRdb retains in-frame clones only, with some absent. In the table there are more than 15,000 clones, 84% of which are singletons. With V trimmed by 5 bases and J by 4 bases, 12 bases remained unmatched. This CDR3 contains 16 residues. Germline V gene data show CDR1 as MNHNY and CDR2 as SVGAGI (reference sequence). The source of this sequence is an adult who received the AZD1222 COVID-19 vaccine. The chain links TRBV6-6 to TRBJ2-5; TRBD2 aligns across 8 bases. This sample comprised peripheral blood, obtained 28 days after the second AZD1222 dose. The CDR3 DNA follows: TGTGCCAGCAGTCGAGCGGGAGCCACGGTTAGAGAGACCCAGTACTTC. This translates into CASSRAGATVRETQYF.